These 4 T cell receptor beta chains were all obtained from the same sample, sequenced in a study of low-dose radiotherapy and immunotherapy resistance in tumors. Stated time point: after trial treatment. Regarding treatment: LDRT plus nivolumab, ipilimumab, low-dose cyclophosphamide and aspirin (RACIN trial). Covering alpha and beta chains, TRAV- and TRBV-specific primers were used for the first-strand cDNA. With a V-primer adapter and a constant-region primer, TCRs were amplified for approximately 19 PCR cycles. TCRdb re-derived calls from the reads in MiXCR, one entry per CDR3 protein. This table holds about 97,000 distinct CDR3 sequences, about 20% found once. The input for sequencing was PBMCs, taken after low-dose radiotherapy plus immunotherapy. The receptors shown here come from a male donor with prostate cancer.

This rearrangement joins TRBV13 to TRBJ1-1, with TRBD1 matching over 8 bases. CDR3 length: 14 residues. Germline CDR1 reads PRHDT; CDR2 reads FYEKMQ (reference sequence). With 4 bases clipped from V and 11 bases from J, the junction kept 12 bases outside the gene matches. This chain's CDR3 is CASSSSGRTGKAFF. CDR3 bases: TGTGCCAGCAGCTCATCGGGGAGGACAGGGAAGGCTTTCTTT.

The table lists this clonotype with many counts. The CDR3 DNA reads TGTGCCAGCAGCCCGGGGGGGGGCCGTTGGGGCACTGAAGCTTTCTTT. Translation gives CASSPGGGRWGTEAFF. The chain employs TRBV7-2 and TRBJ1-1, with D perhaps TRBD1 (6 bases). Per the germline V gene, CDR1 is SGHTA and CDR2 is FQGNSA. Trimming shortened V by 5 bases and J by 4 bases, and 20 bases separated the two germline ends. This CDR3 comprises 16 residues.

This clonotype was counted many times. The chain is built from TRBV2 and TRBJ2-3; tentative D call: TRBD2 (7 bases). V lost 6 bases to trimming and J lost 5 bases, with 15 bases between them. CDR1 and CDR2 from the germline V gene are SNHLY and FYNNEI. This CDR3 contains 14 residues. The chain's CDR3 is CASRAGGGGDTQYF. The DNA of the CDR3 is TGTGCCAGCAGGGCCGGGGGCGGGGGAGATACGCAGTATTTT.

This sequence joins TRBV20-1 and TRBJ1-2; unclear D gene. CDR3 length: 13 residues. The germline CDR1 and CDR2 sequences are DFQATT and SNEGSKA (reference sequence). Trimming cost V 0 bases and J 5 bases, with 10 bases left between them. CDR3 coding DNA: TGCAGTGCTAGAGATGAAGAAAAATATGGCTACACCTTC. Residues: CSARDEEKYGYTF.